This entry lists 12 T cell receptor beta chains sequenced from one sample in a study of blood T cell repertoires in COVID-19. This table comes from immunoSEQ multiplex PCR, and its TCRdb copy is limited to in-frame clones, with some not included. The top ten hold roughly 2.9% of the sample, which has 200,000 to 250,000 clones, around four fifths seen once. Sequencing input: peripheral blood. These receptors originate from a middle-aged man with active or convalescent COVID-19.

The chain uses TRBV28 and TRBJ1-4; D remains ambiguous. Trimming removed 3 bases from V and 8 bases from J, with 22 bases in between. This CDR3 spans 17 amino acids. The germline CDR1 and CDR2 sequences are MDHEN and SYDVKM. As DNA, the CDR3 is TGTGCCAGCAGTTTTCTCGCCGACTTCCGAAGAGAAGAAAAACTGTTTTTT. This sequence encodes CASSFLADFRREEKLFF.

V usage is TRBV6-5 and J usage is TRBJ1-4; the D is unclear. Germline CDR1 MNHEY, CDR2 SVGAGI. The length of the CDR3 is 15 residues. Trimming removed 6 bases from V and 5 bases from J, with 16 bases in between. As DNA, the CDR3 is TGTGCCAGCAGCCCCGGGCAGACTAAAAATGAAAAACTGTTTTTT. Translation gives CASSPGQTKNEKLFF.

The chain carries TRBV6-2 or TRBV6-3 and TRBJ1-2, with 8 bases fitting TRBD1. The ends lost 0 bases at V and 5 bases at J; junction bases unmatched: 2. CDR1 and CDR2 (germline): MNHEY, SVGEGT. This CDR3 is 14 amino acids long. The CDR3 reads CASSYSRQGYGYTF. The CDR3 coding sequence is TGTGCCAGCAGTTACTCGAGACAGGGGTATGGCTACACCTTC.

This chain links TRBV27 with TRBJ2-2; TRBD1 matches 8 bases. The CDR3 spans 15 residues. The germline V gene has CDR1 MNHEY and CDR2 SMNVEV (reference sequence). Germline trimming cut 4 bases from V and 3 bases from J; bases unmatched to any gene: 4. Here the CDR3 DNA reads TGTGCCAGCAGTTCCAGGGGGCCGGACACCGGGGAGCTGTTTTTT. Translating it yields CASSSRGPDTGELFF.

V and J are TRBV19 and TRBJ2-4, with 14 positions matching TRBD2. V lost 4 bases to trimming and J lost 1 base; unmatched junction nucleotides: 6. Germline CDR1 is LNHDA and CDR2 is SQIVND (reference sequence). The length of the CDR3 is 18 residues. The DNA of the CDR3 is TGTGCCAGTAGTAGGACTAGCGGGAGGAACGTGGCCAAAAACATTCAGTACTTC. Translation: CASSRTSGRNVAKNIQYF.

V is TRBV19 and J is TRBJ2-3, with TRBD2 identical over 9 bases. The CDR3 has 17 amino acids. The trim removed 4 bases at V and 3 bases at J, leaving 11 bases unmatched. Per the germline V gene, CDR1 is LNHDA and CDR2 is SQIVND (reference sequence). CDR3 sequence: CASSSGRKTSGTDTQYF. The CDR3 nucleotides are TGTGCCAGTAGTAGCGGACGAAAGACTAGCGGAACAGATACGCAGTATTTT.

V usage is TRBV28 and J usage is TRBJ1-1; the D gene is possibly TRBD1 (6 bases). Germline values: CDR1 MDHEN, CDR2 SYDVKM. V lost 2 bases, J lost 10 bases, and 14 bases lay in between. The CDR3 runs 13 residues. Here the CDR3 DNA reads TGTGCCAGCAGTTTAAGGGGGGGGAGTAGAGCTTTCTTT. Its protein product is CASSLRGGSRAFF. Full variable domain (remainder filled in from reference TRBV28 and TRBJ1-1): DVKVTQSSRYLVKRTGEKVFLECVQDMDHENMFWYRQDPGLGLRLIYFSYDVKMKEKGDIPEGYSVSREKKERFSLILESASTNQTSMYLCASSLRGGSRAFFGQGTRLTVV.

V gene TRBV14 combines with J gene TRBJ1-2; D is ambiguous. From germline, CDR1 is SGHDN and CDR2 FVKESK. V was cut by 0 bases and J by 4 bases, with 12 bases left in between. The CDR3 consists of 15 residues. CDR3 amino acids: CASSQDLSASYGYTF. The DNA for the CDR3 is TGTGCCAGCAGCCAAGATCTCAGCGCCAGCTATGGCTACACCTTC.

This clone was recorded only once. The V gene is TRBV4-3, the J gene TRBJ2-2; possible D gene TRBD2, 6 bases. The CDR3 runs to 15 residues. Between the trimmed V and J ends, which lost 2 bases and 3 bases, there was a span of 10 bases. Germline CDR1 reads LGHNA; CDR2 reads YSLEER. CDR3 sequence reads: CASSQTTSYTGELFF. In DNA, the CDR3 is TGCGCCAGCAGCCAAACCACTAGCTACACCGGGGAGCTGTTTTTT.

The chain uses TRBV28 and TRBJ2-1; 8 positions match TRBD2. Germline V lookup: CDR1 MDHEN, CDR2 SYDVKM. The CDR3 consists of 16 residues. The V segment lost 3 bases and the J segment 0 bases; nucleotides outside the gene matches: 4. Written as DNA, the CDR3 is TGTGCCAGCAGTTTCCTCAGCGGGAGCTCCTACAATGAGCAGTTCTTC. This sequence encodes CASSFLSGSSYNEQFF.

The chain couples TRBV6-5 to TRBJ1-2; 10 bases fit TRBD1. The J segment lost 7 bases and the V segment lost 9 bases, leaving 8 bases of the junction unmatched. CDR3 length: 13 residues. Germline lookup yields CDR1 MNHEY and CDR2 SVGAGI. CDR3 sequence: CASRKTGGGGYTF. CDR3 bases: TGTGCCAGTCGTAAGACAGGGGGCGGTGGCTACACCTTC.

The chain couples TRBV18 to TRBJ2-1; D is perhaps TRBD1 (6 bases). The V and J ends lost 6 bases and 0 bases respectively, with 12 bases between them. The CDR3 runs 15 residues. Germline loops: CDR1 KGHSH, CDR2 LQKENI. The CDR3 here is CASSQDSGSYNEQFF. The CDR3 DNA is TGTGCCAGCTCGCAGGACAGTGGCTCCTACAATGAGCAGTTCTTC.